The following is a T cell receptor (beta chain) sequence with its context. The study recruited people aged roughly 18 to 95 years across more than 20 US areas. This CDR3 has 16 amino acids. After removal of 5 bases from V and 5 bases from J, the junction contained 10 bases not matched to a gene. From germline, CDR1 is SEHNR and CDR2 FQNEAQ (reference sequence). Method: immunoSEQ multiplex PCR; TCRdb's copy keeps in-frame clones and lacks some. This table has a few hundred thousand clones, almost 90% appearing once. This record belongs to a study of blood T cell repertoires in COVID-19. The material sequenced was PBMCs or T cells enriched from blood (not recorded which). The source of this sequence is a woman younger than 35 with acute COVID-19. This chain uses TRBV7-9 with TRBJ2-1, with TRBD2 identical over 9 bases. CDR3 residues: CASSPAWAGGNNEQFF. CDR3 coding DNA: TGTGCCAGCAGCCCCGCATGGGCGGGAGGGAACAATGAGCAGTTCTTC.